This T cell receptor (beta chain) was found in a study of neurological immune-mediated disorders. At least ten counts were recorded for this clonotype. Its specificity is not known. Study conclusions and caveats: According to phylogenetic grouping, one related-CDR3 cluster, a possible signature, contained the repertoires of 18 of 34 multiple sclerosis patients. None of the CDR3 amino acid sequences in expanded clones turned up in more than one subject, which points to private repertoires in all groups. The multiple sclerosis repertoire cluster showed no association with any clinical or MRI feature. The authors stated that larger cohorts are needed.

TCRdb reprocessed the 5' RACE reads with MiXCR, giving one entry per CDR3 protein. This table holds more than 45,000 distinct CDR3 sequences, around 3.3% found once. The sequenced sample consisted of PBMCs. This receptor was taken from a man aged 35-49 years with multiple sclerosis.

CDR3 protein: CASSYYDRSYEQYF. The CDR3 coding sequence is TGTGCCAGCAGTTACTATGACAGATCCTACGAGCAGTACTTC. The rearrangement uses TRBV6-5 and TRBJ2-7; D perhaps matches TRBD1 (5 bases). The ends were cut back, 1 base at V and 1 base at J, with 8 bases in the middle. The CDR3 length is 14 residues. Germline V gene data show CDR1 as MNHEY and CDR2 as SVGAGI.